This T cell receptor beta chain was sequenced for a study of T cells in Graves' hyperthyroidism and ophthalmopathy. Diagnosis relied on clinical symptoms, serum thyroxine and TRAb, thyroid ultrasound and orbital computed tomography. Germline-derived CDR1 and CDR2 are SNHLY and FYNNEI. The CDR3 runs 17 residues. V lost 6 bases, J lost 0 bases, and 15 bases lay in between. The CDR3 regions of TCR beta were amplified from RNA transcripts. The primer set for the first-round RT-PCR of the TCR CDR3 was HTBI. TCRdb re-derived calls from the multiplex PCR reads in MiXCR, one entry per CDR3 protein. The sample holds 550,000 to 700,000 distinct CDR3 sequences, 35% to 55% seen once.

The source of this sequence is an adult woman with Graves' disease, either hyperthyroidism or ophthalmopathy (not recorded which). The V and J genes are TRBV2 and TRBJ2-6, with D unclear. What was sequenced was peripheral blood or thyroid tissue (not recorded which). CDR3 bases: TGTGCCAGCAGCTTGACCCTTCTTAACTCTGGGGCCAACGTCCTGACTTTC. Translated, it gives CASSLTLLNSGANVLTF.